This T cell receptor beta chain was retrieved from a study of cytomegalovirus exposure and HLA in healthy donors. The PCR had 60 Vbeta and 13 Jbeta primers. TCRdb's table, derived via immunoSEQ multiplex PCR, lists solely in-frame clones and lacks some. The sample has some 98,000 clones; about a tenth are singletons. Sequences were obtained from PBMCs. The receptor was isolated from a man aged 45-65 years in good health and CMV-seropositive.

CDR3 DNA: TGTGCCATCAGTGCCGGGACAGACAGTAATGAAAAACTGTTTTTT. Protein product: CAISAGTDSNEKLFF. The chain recombines TRBV10-3 with TRBJ1-4; 7 positions agree with TRBD1. V gave up 4 bases and J gave up 4 bases; unmatched junction bases: 6. CDR3 length: 15 residues. Germline V gene lookup returns CDR1 ENHRY and CDR2 SYGVKD.